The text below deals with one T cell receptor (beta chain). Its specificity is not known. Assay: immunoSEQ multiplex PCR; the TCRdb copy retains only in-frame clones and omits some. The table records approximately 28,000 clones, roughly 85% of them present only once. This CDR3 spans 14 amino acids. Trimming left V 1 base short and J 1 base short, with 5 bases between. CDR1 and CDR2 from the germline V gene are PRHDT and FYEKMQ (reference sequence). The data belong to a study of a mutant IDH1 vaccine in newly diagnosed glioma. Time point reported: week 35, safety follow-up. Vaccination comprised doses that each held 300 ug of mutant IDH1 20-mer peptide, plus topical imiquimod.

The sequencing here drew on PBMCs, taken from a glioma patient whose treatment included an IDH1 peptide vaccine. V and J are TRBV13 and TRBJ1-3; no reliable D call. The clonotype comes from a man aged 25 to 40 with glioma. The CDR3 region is CASSLEVSGNTIYF. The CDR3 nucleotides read TGTGCCAGCAGCTTAGAGGTATCTGGAAACACCATATATTTT.